This T cell receptor (beta chain) stems from a study of blood T cell repertoires in COVID-19. Study in general: Donors in the United States, Italy and Spain gave samples during acute or convalescent COVID-19.

How the authors handled the data: Nucleated cell number was recorded as an estimate derived from reference gene primer amplification. TCRdb keeps only in-frame clones here, not all; method: immunoSEQ multiplex PCR. V and J calls and clone size follow that table, whereas D and trimming were derived from the DNA. The repertoire has a few hundred thousand clones, around 83% of them found once; the top ten carry 2.9%. Trimming at V came to 5 bases and at J to 5 bases, leaving 9 bases not matched to a gene. Germline V gives CDR1 SNHLY, CDR2 FYNNEI. The length of the CDR3 is 15 residues. Sequencing was carried out using peripheral blood. This receptor was taken from a man aged 50 to 60 who had recovered from COVID-19. J is TRBJ1-5 and V is TRBV2, with 7 bases matching TRBD1. CDR3 sequence reads: CASSRQTGRHQPQHF. DNA of the CDR3: TGTGCCAGCAGTCGTCAGACAGGGCGCCATCAGCCCCAGCATTTT.